Below, one TCR beta chain is given with its context. Profiling relied on immunoSEQ multiplex PCR, and the TCRdb table lists in-frame clones only, not all of them. This table has 270,000 or so clones, approximately 90% appearing once. The sample comes from a study of blood T cell repertoires in COVID-19. The CDR3 covers 14 residues. Trimming stripped 0 bases from V and 5 bases from J, with 11 bases between. In germline, CDR1 is SGDLS, CDR2 YYNGEE. The clonotype was recovered from a woman younger than 45 with acute COVID-19. Sample: PBMCs or T cells enriched from blood (not recorded which). The rearrangement links TRBV9 to TRBJ1-2; D is perhaps TRBD1 (6 bases). CDR3 in DNA: TGTGCCAGCAGCGTAGTGGGGGCGCATTATGGCTACACCTTC. The encoded protein is CASSVVGAHYGYTF.